Below are 28 T cell receptor beta chains sequenced from a single sample in a study of T cells in localized non-small cell lung cancer. Sequenced by immunoSEQ multiplex PCR; TCRdb stores in-frame clones only, minus some. The profile covers about 55,000 clones, with 80% to 85% appearing a single time and about a sixth taken by the ten largest. Sequencing was performed on peripheral blood mononuclear cells, taken before any cancer treatment. The receptor set was obtained from a man between 40 and 69 years old with stage III lung adenocarcinoma.

This sequence joins TRBV11-3 and TRBJ2-7; D not certain. This CDR3 comprises 14 residues. The germline V gene encodes CDR1 SGHNT and CDR2 YENEEA. V shed 0 bases and J shed 3 bases, with 9 bases lying between them. The CDR3 is CASSLEWQDYEQYF. The CDR3 DNA reads TGTGCCAGCAGCTTAGAGTGGCAGGACTACGAGCAGTACTTC.

The V call is TRBV7-3, the J call TRBJ1-1; D possibly corresponds to TRBD1 (5 bases). The CDR3 length is 16 residues. Between the trimmed V and J ends, which lost 4 bases and 1 base, there was a span of 16 bases. Germline CDR1 is SGHTA and CDR2 is FQGTGA. The CDR3 DNA follows: TGTGCCAGCAGCTCCGGACAAGGAGGAACGAACACTGAAGCTTTCTTT. Amino acids: CASSSGQGGTNTEAFF. Looking up the rest from reference TRBV7-3 and TRBJ1-1 gives the full variable domain: GAGVSQTPSNKVTEKGKYVELRCDPISGHTALYWYRQSLGQGPEFLIYFQGTGAADDSGLPNDRFFAVRPEGSVSTLKIQRTERGDSAVYLCASSSGQGGTNTEAFFGQGTRLTVV.

This chain uses TRBV4-1 with TRBJ1-1; D might be TRBD1 (5 bases). The CDR3 runs 15 residues. Germline CDR1 reads MGHRA; CDR2 reads YSYEKL. Trimming took off 0 bases at V and 4 bases at J, with 12 bases between the two ends. In nucleotides, the CDR3 is TGCGCCAGCAGCCAAGAGAACAGGCTGAGCACTGAAGCTTTCTTT. The encoded protein is CASSQENRLSTEAFF.

This rearrangement joins TRBV7-9 to TRBJ1-4; TRBD1 aligns across 9 bases. V trimming: 5 bases; J trimming: 2 bases; junction bases outside the gene matches: 3. The CDR3 spans 15 residues. Germline CDR1 SEHNR, CDR2 FQNEAQ (reference sequence). CDR3: CASSPDRGTNEKLFF. The CDR3 region has the DNA TGTGCCAGCAGCCCGGACAGGGGCACTAATGAAAAACTGTTTTTT.

J is TRBJ1-4 and V is TRBV7-9; D call uncertain. Germline V CDR1 and CDR2: SEHNR, FQNEAQ (reference sequence). The CDR3 is made up of 12 amino acids. Between the trimmed V and J ends, which lost 5 bases and 7 bases, there was a span of 8 bases. The CDR3 sequence: CASSLMVEKLFF. The CDR3, as DNA: TGTGCCAGCAGCCTCATGGTTGAAAAACTGTTTTTT.

The rearrangement uses TRBV18 and TRBJ2-5, with D possibly TRBD2 on 6 matching bases. The CDR3 runs 15 residues. Germline loops: CDR1 KGHSH, CDR2 LQKENI. V lost 0 bases and J lost 4, with 12 bases in between. CDR3 DNA sequence: TGTGCCAGCTCACCACCGACGACTAGTAGAGAGACCCAGTACTTC. The encoded protein is CASSPPTTSRETQYF.

The V call is TRBV2, the J call TRBJ2-1, with TRBD2 as a possible D gene (5 bases). Trimming cost V 6 bases and J 8 bases, with 20 bases left between them. Germline assignment: CDR1 SNHLY and CDR2 FYNNEI. The CDR3 loop spans 15 amino acids. CDR3 coding DNA: TGTGCCAGCAGGGGGAGCGACAAGGACCTCGATGAGCAGTTCTTC. As protein: CASRGSDKDLDEQFF. The whole variable domain, filled in from reference TRBV2 and TRBJ2-1, reads EPEVTQTPSHQVTQMGQEVILRCVPISNHLYFYWYRQILGQKVEFLVSFYNNEISEKSEIFDDQFSVERPDGSNFTLKIRSTKLEDSAMYFCASRGSDKDLDEQFFGPGTRLTVL.

Points on this clone: One junction end does not reproduce the germline sequence, and a read error may be involved. The same CDR3 is also encoded by other DNA sequences in this sample. This chain uses TRBV5-1 with TRBJ1-1; no clear D gene. Looked up from germline, CDR1 is SGHRS and CDR2 is YFSETQ. The CDR3 runs to 15 residues. Written as DNA, the CDR3 is TGCGCCAGCAGCTTAAACGTGCCAGTGAACACTGAGGCTTTCTTT. As protein: CASSLNVPVNTEAFF.

The chain links TRBV27 to TRBJ2-2, with a possible D match to TRBD1 (6 bases). The germline V gene encodes CDR1 MNHEY and CDR2 SMNVEV (reference sequence). The CDR3 is 14 residues long. The V gene lost 7 bases and the J gene lost 6 bases, with 15 bases spanning the gap. CDR3 sequence: CASTYTGLAGELFF. The CDR3 nucleotides are TGTGCCAGCACCTATACAGGGTTGGCCGGGGAGCTGTTTTTT.

The J gene is TRBJ2-7, the V gene TRBV11-2; 7 bases align to TRBD1. The germline CDR1 and CDR2 sequences are SGHAT and FQNNGV. This CDR3 comprises 13 residues. V lost 3 bases and J lost 3; bases outside the gene matches: 2. The CDR3 nucleotides are TGTGCCAGCAGCTTTGGGACAGACTACGAGCAGTACTTC. It encodes CASSFGTDYEQYF. Full variable domain (outside the CDR3, taken from reference TRBV11-2 and TRBJ2-7): EAGVAQSPRYKIIEKRQSVAFWCNPISGHATLYWYQQILGQGPKLLIQFQNNGVVDDSQLPKDRFSAERLKGVDSTLKIQPAKLEDSAVYLCASSFGTDYEQYFGPGTRLTVT.

This chain joins TRBV28 and TRBJ2-7; 7 nucleotides line up with TRBD2. CDR1 is MDHEN and CDR2 is SYDVKM in the germline V gene. The CDR3 sequence is 15 residues long. V lost 7 bases, J lost 5 bases, and 14 bases stayed unmatched. The CDR3 loop is CASTQLGTTFDEQYF. The CDR3 DNA is TGTGCCAGCACCCAACTCGGGACTACTTTCGACGAGCAGTACTTC.

The gene calls are TRBV7-2 and TRBJ2-7; TRBD1 matches 10 bases. From germline, CDR1 is SGHTA and CDR2 FQGNSA. V shed 3 bases and J 4 bases; nucleotides not matched to a gene: 3. The CDR3 totals 14 residues. The CDR3 sequence is CASSFGQGEYEQYF. CDR3 sequence (DNA): TGTGCCAGCAGCTTCGGACAGGGGGAATACGAGCAGTACTTC.

The chain has TRBV7-9 and TRBJ2-1, with TRBD1 matching over 7 bases. Germline V gene sequence: CDR1 SEHNR, CDR2 FQNEAQ (reference sequence). The CDR3 runs to 18 residues. Germline trimming cut 3 bases from V and 5 bases from J; bases unmatched to any gene: 16. The CDR3 here is CASSFPEGQIELHNEQFF. CDR3 coding DNA: TGTGCCAGCAGCTTCCCCGAGGGACAGATAGAACTCCACAATGAGCAGTTCTTC.

The V call is TRBV7-9, the J call TRBJ1-5; no definite D call. Per germline, CDR1 SEHNR and CDR2 FQNEAQ (reference sequence). V lost 2 bases and J 7 bases, leaving 9 bases between the germline ends. The CDR3 is 13 amino acids. CDR3 in amino acids: CASSLTDIQPQHF. The CDR3 DNA is TGTGCCAGCAGCTTAACCGACATCCAGCCCCAGCATTTT.

V usage is TRBV11-3 and J usage is TRBJ1-3; possible D gene TRBD1, 5 bases. This CDR3 region has 13 residues. Germline V CDR1 and CDR2: SGHNT, YENEEA. Trimming shortened V by 6 bases and J by 8 bases, and 14 bases separated the two germline ends. The CDR3 nucleotides read TGTGCCAGCAGTACGGGGCCAATCGACACCATATATTTT. Residues: CASSTGPIDTIYF.

V and J are TRBV27 and TRBJ2-2; 12 bases are a match to TRBD2. Germline trimming cut 4 bases from V and 6 bases from J; bases unmatched to any gene: 3. The CDR3 extends over 15 amino acids. Germline CDR1 and CDR2: MNHEY and SMNVEV (reference sequence). The CDR3 reads CASSYLAGGPGELFF. CDR3 bases: TGTGCCAGCAGTTACCTAGCGGGGGGGCCCGGGGAGCTGTTTTTT.

The chain uses TRBV10-1 and TRBJ2-3; D gene ambiguous. The CDR3 extends over 15 amino acids. Trimming pared 10 bases from V and 1 base from J, leaving 18 bases between. Germline V gene data show CDR1 as WNHNN and CDR2 as SYGVQD (reference sequence). CDR3: CATATWLDCTDTQYF. In DNA, the CDR3 is TGCGCCACCGCAACCTGGCTGGATTGCACAGATACGCAGTATTTT.

The chain recombines TRBV18 with TRBJ1-4; the D gene is possibly TRBD1 (6 bases). CDR3 size: 14 residues. The V gene lost 6 bases and the J gene lost 5 bases, with 13 bases spanning the gap. Germline V gives CDR1 KGHSH, CDR2 LQKENI. CDR3 region: CASSFARGNEKLFF. Written as DNA, the CDR3 is TGTGCCAGCTCTTTCGCGAGGGGGAATGAAAAACTGTTTTTT.

The chain has TRBV18 and TRBJ1-2, with TRBD1 as a possible D gene (5 bases). Germline V gene sequence: CDR1 KGHSH, CDR2 LQKENI. This CDR3 region has 13 residues. The germline V and J ends were trimmed by 3 bases and 2 bases, with 7 bases remaining between them. In nucleotides, the CDR3 is TGTGCCAGCTCACCGAGACAGAACTATGGCTACACCTTC. Translation gives CASSPRQNYGYTF.

The chain employs TRBV4-3 and TRBJ1-2; unclear D gene. This CDR3 has 16 amino acids. Trimming pared 10 bases from V and 2 bases from J, leaving 23 bases between. CDR1 is LGHNA, CDR2 YSLEER, per germline. The CDR3: CATLTAAGFLNYGYTF. For the CDR3, the DNA is TGCGCCACCTTAACTGCCGCCGGATTCCTAAACTATGGCTACACCTTC.

This chain uses TRBV13 with TRBJ2-7; 9 bases fit TRBD2. CDR1 PRHDT and CDR2 FYEKMQ come from the germline V gene (reference sequence). This CDR3 has 14 amino acids. The J segment lost 2 bases and the V segment lost 3 bases, leaving 2 bases of the junction unmatched. This chain's CDR3 is CASSLAGGAYEQYF. CDR3 nucleotides: TGTGCCAGCAGCTTGGCGGGGGGGGCCTACGAGCAGTACTTC.

V and J are TRBV6-6 and TRBJ1-4, with D possibly matching TRBD1 (6 bases). This CDR3 has 14 residues. The ends were cut back, 5 bases at V and 3 bases at J, with 10 bases in the middle. Germline assignment: CDR1 MNHNY and CDR2 SVGAGI (reference sequence). The CDR3 DNA reads as TGTGCCAGCAGTAGGGGGGGGCCTAATGAAAAACTGTTTTTT. Translating it yields CASSRGGPNEKLFF.

V usage is TRBV10-3 and J usage is TRBJ1-5, with 9 bases lining up with TRBD1. Germline CDR1 and CDR2: ENHRY and SYGVKD. This CDR3 spans 16 amino acids. Germline trimming cut 3 bases from V and 6 bases from J; bases unmatched to any gene: 9. CDR3 in amino acids: CAISDILGQGGQPQHF. The CDR3, as DNA: TGTGCCATCAGTGATATATTGGGACAGGGCGGTCAGCCCCAGCATTTT.

The V and J genes are TRBV11-2 and TRBJ1-2; 9 bases are shared with TRBD1. The V segment lost 5 bases and the J segment 0 bases; nucleotides outside the gene matches: 4. Germline CDR1 is SGHAT and CDR2 is FQNNGV. The CDR3 has 15 residues. This CDR3 reads CASSQGDRANYGYTF. The CDR3 DNA is TGTGCCAGCAGCCAGGGGGACAGGGCTAACTATGGCTACACCTTC.

The gene calls are TRBV30 and TRBJ2-4; no clear D. The CDR3 length is 14 residues. V dropped 0 bases and J dropped 0 bases, with 6 bases sitting between them. CDR1 is GTSNPN, CDR2 SVGIG, per germline (reference sequence). The CDR3 spells CAWSVWGAKNIQYF. The CDR3 nucleotides are TGTGCCTGGAGTGTATGGGGAGCCAAAAACATTCAGTACTTC.

This clone came up once. V is TRBV7-2 and J is TRBJ1-1, with TRBD1 as a possible D gene (6 bases). The V end was cut by 6 bases, the J end by 3 bases, with 14 bases between. This CDR3 contains 14 residues. Per the germline V gene, CDR1 is SGHTA and CDR2 is FQGNSA. The CDR3 is CASSGQPPYTEAFF. CDR3 sequence (DNA): TGTGCCAGCAGTGGACAGCCCCCTTACACTGAAGCTTTCTTT. Variable domain in full (rest from reference TRBV7-2 and TRBJ1-1): GAGVSQSPSNKVTEKGKDVELRCDPISGHTALYWYRQSLGQGLEFLIYFQGNSAPDKSGLPSDRFSAERTGGSVSTLTIQRTQQEDSAVYLCASSGQPPYTEAFFGQGTRLTVV.

This chain joins TRBV29-1 and TRBJ2-7; tentatively, D is TRBD1 (6 bases). V lost 2 bases and J lost 0, with 8 bases in between. CDR3 size: 13 residues. Germline values: CDR1 SQVTM, CDR2 ANQGSEA. CDR3 in amino acids: CSVEKQGSYEQYF. The CDR3 nucleotides are TGCAGCGTTGAAAAACAGGGCTCCTACGAGCAGTACTTC.

This sequence joins TRBV18 and TRBJ1-1; a weak D match, TRBD1 (6 bases). V gave up 3 bases and J gave up 5 bases, with 13 bases separating them. Germline CDR1 reads KGHSH; CDR2 reads LQKENI. This CDR3 comprises 14 residues. The CDR3 spells CASSPGQGRTEAFF. CDR3 coding DNA: TGTGCCAGCTCACCGGGGCAGGGGAGAACTGAAGCTTTCTTT. Full variable domain (remainder filled in from reference TRBV18 and TRBJ1-1): NAGVMQNPRHLVRRRGQEARLRCSPMKGHSHVYWYRQLPEEGLKFMVYLQKENIIDESGMPKERFSAEFPKEGPSILRIQQVVRGDSAAYFCASSPGQGRTEAFFGQGTRLTVV.